The present entry profiles one T cell receptor (beta chain) with its context. The antigen is undetermined. Deletions cut 7 bases from V and 3 bases from J, with 10 bases between. The V gene's germline CDR1 is MNHNY and CDR2 SVGAGI (reference sequence). CDR3 length: 13 amino acids. This entry is derived from a study of cytomegalovirus exposure and HLA in healthy donors. Overall study results and limits: Earlier analysis looked at TCR beta V segments, and most were productive about 87% or about 30% of the time.

Primers: 60 Vbeta forward and 13 Jbeta reverse. The data were produced by immunoSEQ multiplex PCR, yet TCRdb's version contains in-frame clones alone and is incomplete. The sample consists of under 200,000 clones, approximately 80% of them appearing once. The chain recombines TRBV6-6 with TRBJ2-1, with D possibly TRBD2 on 5 matching bases. This clonotype was obtained from a woman aged 30 to 39 in good health and CMV-seronegative. Sequencing input: PBMCs. This chain's CDR3 is CASTSSGYNEQFF. In nucleotides, the CDR3 is TGTGCCAGCACATCAAGCGGCTACAATGAGCAGTTCTTC.